A selection of T cell receptor beta chains follows, all from one sample in a study of cytomegalovirus exposure and HLA in healthy donors. This table comes from immunoSEQ multiplex PCR, and its TCRdb copy is limited to in-frame clones, with some not included. The sample data list around 130,000 clones. The sample comprised PBMCs. The receptor source for this set is a woman aged 55-69 years in good health and CMV-seronegative. Each CDR3 is given with its conserved first and last residue. The order of the fields is J gene, D gene, V gene, CDR3 protein. A D gene is named only where the DNA matches it firmly.

j_call: TRBJ1-5
d_call: TRBD1
v_call: TRBV28
cdr3_aa: CASSSGTGYNQPQHF

j_call: TRBJ2-4
d_call: NA
v_call: TRBV6-5
cdr3_aa: CASSYSPNLAKNIQYF

j_call: TRBJ1-1
d_call: TRBD1
v_call: TRBV30
cdr3_aa: CAWTRTGDRAIFPEAFF

j_call: TRBJ2-7
d_call: NA
v_call: TRBV27
cdr3_aa: CASSPGTAGYEQYF

j_call: TRBJ2-5
d_call: TRBD1
v_call: TRBV7-8
cdr3_aa: CASSPLGTGQETQYF

j_call: NA
d_call: NA
v_call: TRBV5-1
cdr3_aa: CASSLAGVGMDEQYF

j_call: TRBJ1-1
d_call: TRBD1
v_call: TRBV2
cdr3_aa: CASSQQGAVTEAFF

j_call: TRBJ2-7
d_call: NA
v_call: TRBV18
cdr3_aa: CASSPRGHGYEQYF

j_call: TRBJ2-6
d_call: NA
v_call: TRBV5-1
cdr3_aa: CASSFSLSGANVLTF

j_call: TRBJ1-5
d_call: TRBD1
v_call: TRBV12-5
cdr3_aa: CASGLGQLQPQHF

j_call: TRBJ1-3
d_call: NA
v_call: TRBV21-1
cdr3_aa: CASSKGLSSGNTIYF

j_call: TRBJ2-5
d_call: NA
v_call: TRBV5-1
cdr3_aa: CASSSGRGRETQYF

j_call: TRBJ2-1
d_call: TRBD2
v_call: TRBV30
cdr3_aa: CAWASGALGNEQFF

j_call: TRBJ2-3
d_call: NA
v_call: TRBV7-8
cdr3_aa: CASSLQGLSTDTQYF

j_call: TRBJ1-3
d_call: NA
v_call: TRBV2
cdr3_aa: CASSDRGVGTIYF

j_call: TRBJ1-1
d_call: TRBD1
v_call: TRBV9
cdr3_aa: CASSPGDSPVGTEAFF

j_call: TRBJ1-5
d_call: TRBD1
v_call: TRBV6-1
cdr3_aa: CASSEATGGGQPQHF

j_call: TRBJ1-5
d_call: NA
v_call: TRBV11-2
cdr3_aa: CASSLGGSGQPQHF

j_call: TRBJ1-4
d_call: TRBD1
v_call: TRBV5-1
cdr3_aa: CASSLLQGNEKLFF

j_call: TRBJ2-1
d_call: TRBD2
v_call: TRBV11-2
cdr3_aa: CASSSLGLAGYNEQFF

j_call: TRBJ1-1
d_call: TRBD1
v_call: TRBV18
cdr3_aa: CASSYNQGADEAFF

j_call: TRBJ2-1
d_call: TRBD1
v_call: TRBV18
cdr3_aa: CASSPERVGTGARNEQFF

j_call: TRBJ2-2
d_call: NA
v_call: TRBV29-1
cdr3_aa: CSVEDGQRRTGELFF

j_call: TRBJ2-7
d_call: TRBD1
v_call: TRBV27
cdr3_aa: CASSPVGQGYYEQYF

j_call: TRBJ2-7
d_call: TRBD1
v_call: TRBV11-1
cdr3_aa: CASSQGDEQYF

j_call: TRBJ2-3
d_call: TRBD2
v_call: TRBV7-9
cdr3_aa: CASTGEGIYTDTQYF

j_call: TRBJ2-7
d_call: NA
v_call: TRBV18
cdr3_aa: CASSQQNYEQYF

j_call: TRBJ1-5
d_call: TRBD1
v_call: TRBV28
cdr3_aa: CASSRGTGLNQPQHF